These 10 T cell receptor beta chains originate from one sample sequenced in a study of human T cells and chemical hapten exposure. TCRdb re-derived calls from the RACE reads in MiXCR, one entry per CDR3 protein. The sample contains 110,000 to 150,000 distinct CDR3 sequences, about 12% of which appear only once. The time point is: patch test 2, 6 weeks after DPC sensitization. Treatment defined: therapeutic diphenylcyclopropenone sensitization with weekly scalp DPC. This sample comprised whole blood, obtained in connection with sensitization to the hapten diphenylcyclopropenone (DPC). These receptors originate from a woman between 50 and 59 years old with alopecia areata. Some clones in this sample may be carry-over from other donors' samples.

The CDR3: CASSLKGADNSPLHF. In DNA, the CDR3 is TGCGCCAGCAGCTTGAAAGGAGCTGATAATTCACCCCTCCACTTT. This sequence joins TRBV5-1 and TRBJ1-6; D gene unclear. The germline gives CDR1 SGHRS, CDR2 YFSETQ. The germline V and J ends were trimmed by 1 base and 5 bases, with 10 bases remaining between them. There are 15 residues in the CDR3.

This clonotype appeared a few times. The chain couples TRBV29-1 to TRBJ2-5, with 10 bases identical to TRBD2. J gave up 4 bases and V 4 bases, and 9 bases lay outside the gene matches. Germline assignment: CDR1 SQVTM and CDR2 ANQGSEA. This CDR3 has 15 amino acids. The CDR3, as DNA: TGCAGCGTTGTCTCACCGCGACTAGCGGGAGAGACCCAGTACTTC. This codes for CSVVSPRLAGETQYF.

This clonotype was seen only a few times. The chain uses TRBV20-1 and TRBJ2-7; D is perhaps TRBD1 (6 bases). Trimming cost V 6 bases and J 2 bases, with 17 bases left between them. The CDR3 runs 14 residues. The germline gives CDR1 DFQATT, CDR2 SNEGSKA (reference sequence). The CDR3 DNA reads TGCAGTGCAACAACAGGGACGGGGACCTACGAGCAGTACTTC. This encodes CSATTGTGTYEQYF.

There are a few counts of this clonotype. The V gene is TRBV20-1, the J gene TRBJ2-3, with 10 bases identical to TRBD2. V shed 0 bases, J shed 0 bases, and the junction held 15 bases outside the gene matches. The germline V gene has CDR1 DFQATT and CDR2 SNEGSKA (reference sequence). The CDR3 contains 20 residues. The CDR3 DNA is TGCAGTGCTAGAGAAATCCCTCTAGCGGGAGTGGGGGTTAGCACAGATACGCAGTATTTT. This translates into CSAREIPLAGVGVSTDTQYF.

This clonotype was detected only a few times. The V and J genes are TRBV12-3 or TRBV12-4 and TRBJ1-2, with unresolved D. Trimming cost V 0 bases and J 3 bases, with 20 bases left between them. The CDR3 contains 18 residues. The CDR3 protein is CASSLALPRMSNHYGYTF. CDR3 DNA sequence: TGTGCCAGCAGTTTAGCGTTGCCTAGAATGTCCAATCACTATGGCTACACCTTC.

This clonotype has just a few counts. The gene calls are TRBV7-2 and TRBJ2-3; 8 bases agree with TRBD2. CDR1 SGHTA and CDR2 FQGNSA come from the germline V gene. This CDR3 spans 17 amino acids. Trimming took 3 bases from V and 2 from J; bases not matched to a gene: 10. DNA for the CDR3: TGTGCCAGCAGCTTGGGGTGGTCTAGCGGGCCCACAGATACGCAGTATTTT. This sequence encodes CASSLGWSSGPTDTQYF.

This clonotype was found a few times. The chain links TRBV3-1 to TRBJ1-4; D perhaps matches TRBD1 (6 bases). The ends were cut back, 4 bases at V and 4 bases at J, with 13 bases in the middle. Looked up from germline, CDR1 is LGHDT and CDR2 is YNNKEL (reference sequence). This CDR3 contains 15 residues. The CDR3 spells CASSLYRAGNEKLFF. Written as DNA, the CDR3 is TGTGCCAGCAGCCTTTACAGGGCCGGTAATGAAAAACTGTTTTTT.

This clonotype was found a few times. Sequence at one end of the junction differs from germline and may be a read error. This chain connects TRBV7-7 to TRBJ1-1; D remains unclear. CDR1 SSHAT and CDR2 FNYEAQ come from the germline V gene (reference sequence). The length of the CDR3 is 18 residues. CDR3 sequence (DNA): TGTGCTAGCATCCTACTGCCGGGCAGGCCAATTAGGAACACTGAAGCTTTCTTT. Protein: CASILLPGRPIRNTEAFF.

As to this clonotype: A much larger clone lies a single base off, so this may be a read error. This chain connects TRBV6-6 to TRBJ2-7; weak D call: TRBD2 (5 bases). Germline assignment: CDR1 MNHNY and CDR2 SVGAGI (reference sequence). This CDR3 comprises 16 residues. V dropped 0 bases and J dropped 0 bases, with 12 bases sitting between them. The CDR3 reads CASSYSPAGTSYEQYF. The DNA for the CDR3 is TGTGCCAGCAGTTACTCACCGGCGGGTACCTCCTACGAGCAGTACTTC.

The rearrangement joins TRBV5-1 to TRBJ1-5; TRBD1 might be the D (6 bases). Germline-derived CDR1 and CDR2 are SGHRS and YFSETQ. The CDR3 spans 15 residues. Trimming pared 4 bases from V and 2 bases from J, leaving 13 bases between. DNA for the CDR3: TGCGCCAGCAGCCCCGCAGGGGAGGGCAATCAGCCCCAGCATTTT. It is translated as CASSPAGEGNQPQHF.